This T cell receptor beta chain was obtained from a study of vaccination and CD4 T cells after COVID-19. Whole-study context: Cells received overlapping spike peptides from SARS-CoV-2, HCoV-NL63, HCoV-OC43 and HCoV-229E as stimulation.

With regard to this clonotype: Its target is not known. The junction shows a germline mismatch at one end, possibly a read error.

The Oncomine TCR Beta short-read assay generated sequence data from the DNA of cultured CD4+ T cells. It was cultured CD4+ T cells from which genomic DNA was extracted. One entry per CDR3 protein, called by TCRdb with MiXCR from the PCR reads. The repertoire holds some 14,000 distinct CDR3 sequences, with around three fifths as singletons. Treatment in this sample: roughly ten-day PBMC culture with coronavirus spike peptide pools or control peptides (ViraFEST assay). Alongside 7.5 to 10 IU/ml IL-2 and around 10 ug/ml peptide pools, PBMCs were cultured at about 2.2 million per well. The source of this sequence is a human donor who had recovered from COVID-19. Sequenced material: CD4+ T cells from blood, cultured in vitro.

CDR3 in amino acids: CSAQTSGSEERYF. CDR3 DNA sequence: TGCAGTGCCCAGACTAGCGGGAGTGAAGAGCGGTACTTC. The V gene is TRBV20-1, the J gene TRBJ2-7; 12 bases align to TRBD2. The CDR3 has 13 amino acids. The germline gives CDR1 DFQATT, CDR2 SNEGSKA (reference sequence).